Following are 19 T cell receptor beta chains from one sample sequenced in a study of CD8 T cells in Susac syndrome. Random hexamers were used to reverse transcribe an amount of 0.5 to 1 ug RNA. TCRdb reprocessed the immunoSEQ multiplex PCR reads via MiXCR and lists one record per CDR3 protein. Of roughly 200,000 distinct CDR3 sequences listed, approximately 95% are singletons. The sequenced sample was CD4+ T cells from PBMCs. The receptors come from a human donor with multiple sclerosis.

CDR3 sequence (DNA): TGCAGTGCTAAGGGACAGGGGGAATACATTCAGTACTTC. This translates into CSAKGQGEYIQYF. The rearrangement joins TRBV20-1 to TRBJ2-4; 11 bases agree with TRBD1. V trimming: 4 bases; J trimming: 8 bases; junction bases outside the gene matches: 4. In germline, CDR1 is DFQATT, CDR2 SNEGSKA (reference sequence). The CDR3 contains 13 residues.

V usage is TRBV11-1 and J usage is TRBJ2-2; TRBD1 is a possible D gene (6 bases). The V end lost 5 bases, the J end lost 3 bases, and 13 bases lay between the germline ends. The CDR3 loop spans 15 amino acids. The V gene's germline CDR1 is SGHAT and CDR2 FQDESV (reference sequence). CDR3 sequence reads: CASSQRTVDTGELFF. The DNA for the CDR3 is TGTGCCAGCAGCCAACGGACAGTAGACACCGGGGAGCTGTTTTTT.

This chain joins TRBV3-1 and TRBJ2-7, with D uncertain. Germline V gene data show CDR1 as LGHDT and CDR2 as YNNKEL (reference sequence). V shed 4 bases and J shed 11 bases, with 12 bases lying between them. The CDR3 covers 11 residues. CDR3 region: CASSLGPEEYF. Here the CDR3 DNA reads TGTGCCAGCAGCCTAGGTCCTGAGGAGTACTTC.

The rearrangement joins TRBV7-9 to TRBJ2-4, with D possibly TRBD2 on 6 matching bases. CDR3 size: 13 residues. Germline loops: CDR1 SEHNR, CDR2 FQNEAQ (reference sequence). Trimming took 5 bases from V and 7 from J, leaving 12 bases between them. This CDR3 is CASSQGLGNIQYF. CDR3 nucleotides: TGTGCCAGCAGCCAGGGACTGGGGAACATTCAGTACTTC.

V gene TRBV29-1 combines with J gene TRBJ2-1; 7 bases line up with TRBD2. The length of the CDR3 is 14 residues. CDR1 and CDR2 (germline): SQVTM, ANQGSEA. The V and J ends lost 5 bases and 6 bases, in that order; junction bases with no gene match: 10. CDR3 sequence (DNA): TGCAGCGTTTCTCGGACTAGTGCGCTCAATGAGCAGTTCTTC. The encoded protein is CSVSRTSALNEQFF.

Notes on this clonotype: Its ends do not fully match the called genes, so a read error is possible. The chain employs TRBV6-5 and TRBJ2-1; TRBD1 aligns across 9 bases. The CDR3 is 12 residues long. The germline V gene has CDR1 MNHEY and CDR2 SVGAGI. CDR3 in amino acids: CASSYLGTGLTF. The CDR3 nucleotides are TGTGCCAGCAGTTACTTGGGGACAGGGCTTACCTTC.

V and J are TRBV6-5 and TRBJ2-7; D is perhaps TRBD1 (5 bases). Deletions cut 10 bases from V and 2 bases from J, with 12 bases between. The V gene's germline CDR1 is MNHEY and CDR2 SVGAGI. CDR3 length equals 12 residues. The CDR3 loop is CATSDSTYEQYF. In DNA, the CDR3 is TGTGCCACCTCAGACAGTACCTACGAGCAGTACTTC.

CDR3 nucleotide sequence: TGTGCCAGCTCAGAGGACGCCTACAATGAGCAGTTCTTC. Residues: CASSEDAYNEQFF. The V call is TRBV18, the J call TRBJ2-1; D call uncertain. CDR1 is KGHSH and CDR2 is LQKENI in the germline V gene. V lost 5 bases to trimming and J lost 2 bases, with 7 bases between them. This CDR3 is built from 13 residues.

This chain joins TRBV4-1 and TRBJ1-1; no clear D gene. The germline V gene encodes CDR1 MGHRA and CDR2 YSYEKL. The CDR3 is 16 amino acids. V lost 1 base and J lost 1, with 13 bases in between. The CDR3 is CASSQGLRGENTEAFF. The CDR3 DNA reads TGCGCCAGCAGCCAAGGCCTACGGGGAGAGAACACTGAAGCTTTCTTT.

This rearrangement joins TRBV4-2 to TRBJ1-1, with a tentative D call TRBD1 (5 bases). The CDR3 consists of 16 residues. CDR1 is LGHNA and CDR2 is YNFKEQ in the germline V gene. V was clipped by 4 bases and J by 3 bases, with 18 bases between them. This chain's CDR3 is CASSPLPGLADTEAFF. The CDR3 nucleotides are TGTGCCAGCAGCCCCTTGCCAGGGCTGGCGGACACTGAAGCTTTCTTT.

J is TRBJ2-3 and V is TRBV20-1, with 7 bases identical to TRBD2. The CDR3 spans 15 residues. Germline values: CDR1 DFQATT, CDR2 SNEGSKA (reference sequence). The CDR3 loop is CSTKQGGGSTDTQYF. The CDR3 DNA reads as TGCAGCACCAAGCAGGGCGGGGGAAGCACAGATACGCAGTATTTT.

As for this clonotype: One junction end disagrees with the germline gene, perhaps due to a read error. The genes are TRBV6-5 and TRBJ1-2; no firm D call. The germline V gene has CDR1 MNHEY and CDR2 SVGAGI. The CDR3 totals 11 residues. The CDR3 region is CASSTKYGYTF. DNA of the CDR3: TGTGCCAGCAGTACTAAATATGGCTACACCTTC.

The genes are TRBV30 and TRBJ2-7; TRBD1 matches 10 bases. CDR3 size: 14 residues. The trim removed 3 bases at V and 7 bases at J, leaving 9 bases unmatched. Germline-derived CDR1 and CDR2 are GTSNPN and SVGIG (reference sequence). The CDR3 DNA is TGTGCCTGGAGCCAAGCGGGACAGGGGTTGGAGCAGTACTTC. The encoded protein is CAWSQAGQGLEQYF.

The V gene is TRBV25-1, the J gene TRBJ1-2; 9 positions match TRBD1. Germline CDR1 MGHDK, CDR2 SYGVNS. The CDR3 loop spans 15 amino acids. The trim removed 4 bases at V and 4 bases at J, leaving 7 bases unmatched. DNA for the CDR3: TGTGCCAGCAGTGCACCCGGGACAGGGATCTATGGCTACACCTTC. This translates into CASSAPGTGIYGYTF.

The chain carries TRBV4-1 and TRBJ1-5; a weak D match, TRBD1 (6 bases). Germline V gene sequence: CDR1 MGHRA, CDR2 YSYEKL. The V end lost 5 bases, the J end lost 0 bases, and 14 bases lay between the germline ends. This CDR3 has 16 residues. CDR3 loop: CASSNRHRDSNQPQHF. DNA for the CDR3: TGCGCCAGCAGCAATAGACACAGGGATAGCAATCAGCCCCAGCATTTT.

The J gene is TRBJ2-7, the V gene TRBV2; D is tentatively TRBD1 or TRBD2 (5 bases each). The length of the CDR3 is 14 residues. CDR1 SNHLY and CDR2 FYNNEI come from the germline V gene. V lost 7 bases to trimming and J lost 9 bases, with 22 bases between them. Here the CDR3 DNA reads TGTGCCAGCATAAGGGACCCGTCAATTGGGGGGCAGTACTTC. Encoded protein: CASIRDPSIGGQYF.

The CDR3 bases are TGCGCCAGCAGTGCCCAGGGGGATAATTCACCCCTCCACTTT. Translating gives CASSAQGDNSPLHF. This sequence joins TRBV10-2 and TRBJ1-6, with 7 bases matching TRBD1. The CDR3 spans 14 residues. Germline trimming cut 4 bases from V and 5 bases from J; bases unmatched to any gene: 2. The germline V gene encodes CDR1 WSHSY and CDR2 SAAADI.

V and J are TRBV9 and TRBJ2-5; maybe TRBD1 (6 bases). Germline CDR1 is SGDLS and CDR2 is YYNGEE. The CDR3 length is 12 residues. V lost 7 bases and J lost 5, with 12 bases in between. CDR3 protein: CASAPGEETQYF. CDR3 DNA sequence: TGTGCCAGCGCCCCAGGGGAGGAGACCCAGTACTTC.

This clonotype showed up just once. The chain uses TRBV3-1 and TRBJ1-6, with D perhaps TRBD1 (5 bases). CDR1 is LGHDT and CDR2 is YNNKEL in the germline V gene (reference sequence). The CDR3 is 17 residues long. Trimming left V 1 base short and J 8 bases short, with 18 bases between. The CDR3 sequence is CASSQGPGGHSDSPLHF. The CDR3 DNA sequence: TGTGCCAGCAGCCAAGGCCCCGGGGGTCATAGCGATTCACCCCTCCACTTT.